These 5 T cell receptor beta chains were sequenced from one sample in a study of shared clonotypes between healthy human individuals. Sequenced by immunoSEQ multiplex PCR; TCRdb stores in-frame clones only, minus some. The sample includes over 850,000 clones, around three quarters of them seen just once. Source material: memory CD4+ T cells from PBMCs. Subset noted: CD45RA-negative fraction. The receptors originated from a man aged 18 to 30 in good health. Some clones in this sample may be carry-over from other donors' samples.

The V gene is TRBV7-9, the J gene TRBJ1-1; 9 bases map to TRBD1. Trimming removed 5 bases from V and 5 bases from J; junction bases left unmatched: 9. The CDR3 contains 15 residues. Germline CDR1 and CDR2: SEHNR and FQNEAQ (reference sequence). This chain's CDR3 is CASSGDRARGTEAFF. The CDR3 DNA reads as TGTGCCAGCAGCGGGGACAGGGCGAGGGGGACTGAAGCTTTCTTT.

The chain is built from TRBV7-9 and TRBJ1-4; D is unclear. This CDR3 is 14 amino acids long. The V gene lost 2 bases and the J gene lost 8 bases, with 12 bases spanning the gap. In germline, CDR1 is SEHNR, CDR2 FQNEAQ (reference sequence). The CDR3 nucleotides read TGTGCCAGCAGCTTATCTTCGGTGGGGGAAAAACTGTTTTTT. It translates to CASSLSSVGEKLFF.

J is TRBJ2-1 and V is TRBV5-1; TRBD1 matches at 9 bases. Germline V gene lookup returns CDR1 SGHRS and CDR2 YFSETQ. With V trimmed by 4 bases and J by 1 base, 3 bases remained unmatched. CDR3 length equals 15 residues. In DNA form, the CDR3 reads TGCGCCAGCAGCCGGGACAGGGCATCCTACAATGAGCAGTTCTTC. It translates to CASSRDRASYNEQFF.

This chain links TRBV7-8 with TRBJ2-1, with D perhaps given as TRBD1 or TRBD2 (5 bases each). The CDR3 is made up of 13 amino acids. Trimming removed 1 base from V and 10 bases from J, with 11 bases in between. Germline CDR1 reads SGHVS; CDR2 reads FQNEAQ. In DNA form, the CDR3 reads TGTGCCAGCAGCTTAGATACGGGGACCGAGCAGTTCTTC. Its translation is CASSLDTGTEQFF. Filled out from reference TRBV7-8 and TRBJ2-1, the complete variable domain reads GAGVSQSPRYKVAKRGQDVALRCDPISGHVSLFWYQQALGQGPEFLTYFQNEAQLDKSGLPSDRFFAERPEGSVSTLKIQRTQQEDSAVYLCASSLDTGTEQFFGPGTRLTVL.

The table lists this clone with a count of one. The gene calls are TRBV29-1 and TRBJ1-5, with D hard to call. The CDR3 runs to 14 residues. Deletions cut 4 bases from V and 7 bases from J, with 17 bases between. Germline loops: CDR1 SQVTM, CDR2 ANQGSEA. CDR3 amino acids: CSVGPGEGGQPQHF. The CDR3 DNA is TGCAGCGTTGGGCCCGGGGAGGGAGGCCAGCCCCAGCATTTT.